Detailed here is one T cell receptor beta chain. Its antigen is unknown. A read error may produce the germline difference seen at one junction end. Germline CDR1 is LNHNV and CDR2 is YYDKDF (reference sequence). The CDR3 runs to 13 residues. Nobody among the patients had been given any treatment before thyroid surgery. The entry originates in a study of metastatic and nonmetastatic thyroid tumors. The wider study: Both malignant and benign thyroid patients supplied peripheral blood and tumor or nodule tissue samples, across which the repertoires of these patients were then compared. Broader study findings: Versus benign nodules, malignant thyroid tumors reportedly had significantly higher TCR beta diversity, in blood and tumor.

In the source study's methods: A classifier of distant metastasis in papillary thyroid cancer was built from CDR3 differences (across clinicopathological groups). TCRdb reprocessed the PCR reads via MiXCR. What appears here as the V and J calls and clone size reflects TCRdb's work, not the paper's. The repertoire holds 50,000 to 60,000 clones, with roughly 18% as singletons. The rearrangement uses TRBV15 and TRBJ2-5, with D tentatively TRBD1 or TRBD2 (5 bases each). Material for sequencing was blood. This sequence was found in a female donor with papillary thyroid cancer or a benign thyroid nodule (not recorded which). Some clones in this sample may be carry-over from other donors' samples. Here the CDR3 reads CATIRGTEETQYF. The CDR3 DNA reads TGTGCCACCATCAGAGGGACGGAAGAGACCCAGTACTTC.